This note documents a single TCR beta chain sequence. This sample was included in a study of PD-L1 blockade in urothelial cancer. Libraries were prepared by immunoSEQ multiplex PCR; TCRdb keeps only in-frame clonotypes and omits some of them. The profile shows around 100,000 clones, approximately 85% of them singletons. In germline, CDR1 is SNHLY, CDR2 FYNNEI. The length of the CDR3 is 13 residues. The V end was cut by 6 bases, the J end by 1 base, with 9 bases between. The chain recombines TRBV2 with TRBJ1-1; D is uncertain. The specimen was PBMCs, collected around atezolizumab (anti-PD-L1) treatment. This TCR came from a man aged 50 or older with urothelial cancer. The CDR3 DNA sequence: TGTGCCAGCAGGGAGATGGAGAACACTGAAGCTTTCTTT. Translated: CASREMENTEAFF.